Below are 18 T cell receptor beta chains sequenced from a single sample in a study of blood T cell repertoires in COVID-19. Data came from immunoSEQ multiplex PCR; TCRdb stores just in-frame clones and leaves some out. The table includes some 99,000 clones, about 90% detected once. Material for sequencing was peripheral blood. These TCRs come from a human donor with COVID-19, enrolled during active disease. The donor label of this sample is uncertain.

The chain uses TRBV2 and TRBJ1-1, with TRBD1 matching over 7 bases. This CDR3 spans 14 amino acids. J gave up 1 base and V 11 bases, and 10 bases lay outside the gene matches. CDR1 SNHLY and CDR2 FYNNEI come from the germline V gene. CDR3 nucleotides: TGTGCCGGATCCGGGACAGAGAGGAACACTGAAGCTTTCTTT. Translated, it gives CAGSGTERNTEAFF.

The chain couples TRBV29-1 to TRBJ2-2, with D perhaps matching TRBD1 (5 bases). V was clipped by 7 bases and J by 1 base, with 10 bases between them. The CDR3 runs to 13 residues. Germline CDR1 and CDR2: SQVTM and ANQGSEA. CDR3 residues: CSGTGLNTGELFF. CDR3 DNA sequence: TGCAGCGGTACAGGCTTGAACACCGGGGAGCTGTTTTTT.

The chain carries TRBV5-1 and TRBJ1-6; D may be TRBD1 (5 bases). V lost 3 bases and J lost 0, with 13 bases in between. The CDR3 length is 17 residues. CDR1 is SGHRS and CDR2 is YFSETQ in the germline V gene. CDR3 DNA: TGCGCCAGCAGCTCCCTGGGGGGGAGCTCCTATAATTCACCCCTCCACTTT. Translated, it gives CASSSLGGSSYNSPLHF. Full variable domain (missing parts from reference TRBV5-1 and TRBJ1-6): KAGVTQTPRYLIKTRGQQVTLSCSPISGHRSVSWYQQTPGQGLQFLFEYFSETQRNKGNFPGRFSGRQFSNSRSEMNVSTLELGDSALYLCASSSLGGSSYNSPLHFGNGTRLTVT.

This clone was counted once. The chain has TRBV7-5 and TRBJ2-7; no DNA check was done on the table's D call, TRBD1. TRBV7-5 is deemed a pseudogene. The CDR3 covers 14 residues. This chain's CDR3 is CVRSLTATAYEQYF. CDR3 DNA sequence: TGTGTCAGAAGCTTAACCGCGACAGCCTACGAGCAGTACTTC.

V and J are TRBV6-5 and TRBJ1-5, with TRBD1 matching 7 bases. The CDR3 contains 14 residues. Germline CDR1 reads MNHEY; CDR2 reads SVGAGI. V gave up 6 bases and J gave up 2 bases; unmatched junction bases: 4. CDR3 nucleotides: TGTGCCAGCAGCCGCGGGACAGGCAATCAGCCCCAGCATTTT. It specifies CASSRGTGNQPQHF.

The chain carries TRBV5-1 and TRBJ2-3; D is uncertain. CDR3 size: 15 residues. CDR1 and CDR2 from the germline V gene are SGHRS and YFSETQ. V was trimmed by 1 base and J by 0 bases, leaving 9 bases between them. This chain's CDR3 is CASSLFSRSTDTQYF. The CDR3 DNA follows: TGCGCCAGCAGCTTGTTTTCCAGAAGCACAGATACGCAGTATTTT.

Only one count was recorded for this clone. The chain couples TRBV5-5 to TRBJ2-5; possibly TRBD1 for D (6 bases). The length of the CDR3 is 17 residues. Germline V lookup: CDR1 SGHKS, CDR2 YYEKEE (reference sequence). This CDR3 is CASHLQPLGQNGETQYF. Written as DNA, the CDR3 is TGTGCGAGCCACCTACAGCCCCTCGGACAGAACGGGGAGACCCAGTACTTC. Full variable domain (rest looked up from reference TRBV5-5 and TRBJ2-5): DAGVTQSPTHLIKTRGQQVTLRCSPISGHKSVSWYQQVLGQGPQFIFQYYEKEERGRGNFPDRFSARQFPNYSSELNVNALLLGDSALYLCASHLQPLGQNGETQYFGPGTRLLVL.

The rearrangement uses TRBV3-1 (or the pseudogene TRBV3-2) and TRBJ1-4; D remains ambiguous. V lost 1 base and J lost 11, with 11 bases in between. Germline CDR1 is LGHDT and CDR2 is YNNKEL (reference sequence). The CDR3 is made up of 13 amino acids. CDR3 loop: CASSQVDTGKLFF. CDR3 nucleotides: TGTGCCAGCAGCCAAGTTGATACCGGTAAACTGTTTTTT.

The J gene is TRBJ2-3, the V gene TRBV10-1; 7 positions agree with TRBD2. Germline values: CDR1 WNHNN, CDR2 SYGVQD (reference sequence). The CDR3 is 15 amino acids. V was pared by 8 bases and J by 6 bases, with 14 bases of the junction left unmatched. The chain's CDR3 is CASALGGSATDTQYF. In DNA, the CDR3 is TGCGCCAGCGCCCTCGGGGGGTCGGCGACGGATACGCAGTATTTT.

V gene TRBV19 combines with J gene TRBJ2-7, with TRBD1 matching over 9 bases. There are 15 residues in the CDR3. Germline CDR1 LNHDA, CDR2 SQIVND (reference sequence). J was trimmed by 3 bases and V by 9 bases; bases with no gene match: 12. The chain's CDR3 is CASTPSGTGIYEQYF. The CDR3 DNA is TGTGCCAGCACGCCTTCCGGGACAGGGATCTACGAGCAGTACTTC.

The V call is TRBV2, the J call TRBJ2-7; 7 positions agree with TRBD2. Germline V gives CDR1 SNHLY, CDR2 FYNNEI. V shed 5 bases and J 0 bases; nucleotides not matched to a gene: 7. The CDR3 totals 15 residues. DNA of the CDR3: TGTGCCAGCAGTTTAGAGCGGGATACCTCCTACGAGCAGTACTTC. Encoded protein: CASSLERDTSYEQYF.

This clone was seen only a few times. V is TRBV27 and J is TRBJ1-5, with D uncertain. This CDR3 contains 15 residues. Germline V CDR1 and CDR2: MNHEY, SMNVEV (reference sequence). V lost 6 bases to trimming and J lost 0 bases, with 12 bases between them. For the CDR3, the DNA is TGTGCCAGCAGCCTGTCGGGAGTTAGCAATCAGCCCCAGCATTTT. Its protein product is CASSLSGVSNQPQHF.

This clone occurred once. The V gene is TRBV27, the J gene TRBJ2-1, with D possibly matching TRBD1 (5 bases). Germline-derived CDR1 and CDR2 are MNHEY and SMNVEV (reference sequence). Trimming removed 2 bases at V and 4 bases at J, with 12 bases between. This CDR3 is built from 15 residues. CDR3 DNA sequence: TGTGCCAGCAGTTTAGGTCCCGACAGTTACAATGAGCAGTTCTTC. This encodes CASSLGPDSYNEQFF.

J is TRBJ2-7 and V is TRBV29-1; 10 nucleotides align to TRBD1. Germline assignment: CDR1 SQVTM and CDR2 ANQGSEA. The ends lost 4 bases at V and 3 bases at J; junction bases unmatched: 6. The CDR3 runs to 14 residues. CDR3 sequence reads: CSVGRTGGVYEQYF. The CDR3, as DNA: TGCAGCGTTGGCCGGACAGGGGGAGTCTACGAGCAGTACTTC.

The chain has TRBV3-1 (or the pseudogene TRBV3-2) and TRBJ2-7, with TRBD2 identical over 10 bases. The germline V gene encodes CDR1 LGHDT and CDR2 YNNKEL (reference sequence). Germline trimming cut 1 base from V and 2 bases from J; bases unmatched to any gene: 8. The CDR3 is made up of 17 amino acids. The CDR3 region is CASSQGALAGGPYEQYF. CDR3 nucleotides: TGTGCCAGCAGCCAAGGGGCCTTAGCGGGGGGTCCCTACGAGCAGTACTTC.

The gene calls are TRBV28 and TRBJ2-7; tentatively, D is TRBD1 (5 bases). Trimming pared 7 bases from V and 0 bases from J, leaving 16 bases between. Germline values: CDR1 MDHEN, CDR2 SYDVKM. This CDR3 region has 15 residues. The CDR3 is CASTTMGQSSYEQYF. The CDR3 DNA sequence: TGTGCCAGCACCACAATGGGGCAGAGCTCCTACGAGCAGTACTTC.

This chain connects TRBV7-8 to TRBJ2-1, with D maybe TRBD2 (5 bases). The germline V gene has CDR1 SGHVS and CDR2 FQNEAQ. The CDR3 loop spans 12 amino acids. V lost 5 bases and J lost 7, with 9 bases in between. The CDR3 sequence: CASSPGLNEQFF. The CDR3 coding sequence is TGTGCCAGCAGCCCCGGACTGAATGAGCAGTTCTTC.

V usage is TRBV2 and J usage is TRBJ2-7, with a tentative D call TRBD1 (5 bases). The germline V gene encodes CDR1 SNHLY and CDR2 FYNNEI. This CDR3 comprises 13 residues. V lost 4 bases, J lost 4 bases, and 11 bases lay in between. CDR3 loop: CASSGVGDYEQYF. CDR3 DNA sequence: TGTGCCAGCAGTGGGGTAGGGGATTACGAGCAGTACTTC.